Each of the 5 T cell receptor beta chains below was sequenced from the same sample in a study of radiation and T cells in renal cell carcinoma. Regarding time point: baseline pretreatment blood. Treatment reported: 15 Gy SBRT to primary tumor, nephrectomy 4 weeks later. TCRdb's table, derived via immunoSEQ multiplex PCR, lists solely in-frame clones and lacks some. Here the sample spans around 46,000 clones, roughly 80% being singletons. The sample in question was blood, obtained from a patient whose treatment included radiotherapy and nephrectomy. These receptors originate from a woman in her seventies with renal cell carcinoma.

This clone was seen once. V gene TRBV19 combines with J gene TRBJ1-4; TRBD1 matches 11 bases. This CDR3 is built from 14 residues. Germline V lookup: CDR1 LNHDA, CDR2 SQIVND (reference sequence). With V trimmed by 6 bases and J by 6 bases, 3 bases remained unmatched. CDR3 DNA: TGTGCCAGTAGCTTGGGACAGGGGGATGAAAAACTGTTTTTT. Its translation is CASSLGQGDEKLFF.

The V gene is TRBV18, the J gene TRBJ1-1, with unresolved D. The CDR3 runs to 13 residues. Germline V gene lookup returns CDR1 KGHSH and CDR2 LQKENI. V was clipped by 3 bases and J by 1 base, with 6 bases between them. The CDR3 loop reads CASSPDANTEAFF. CDR3 coding DNA: TGTGCCAGCTCACCGGACGCGAACACTGAAGCTTTCTTT.

This chain connects TRBV11-2 to TRBJ1-1; D uncertain. V dropped 2 bases and J dropped 3 bases, with 10 bases sitting between them. Germline V CDR1 and CDR2: SGHAT, FQNNGV. CDR3 length: 14 amino acids. In DNA form, the CDR3 reads TGTGCCAGCAGCTTAAGGGATTCGGACACTGAAGCTTTCTTT. Its protein is CASSLRDSDTEAFF.

V gene TRBV4-3 combines with J gene TRBJ2-7; TRBD2 matches at 8 bases. Germline CDR1 is LGHNA and CDR2 is YSLEER. CDR3 length equals 15 residues. The V segment lost 4 bases and the J segment 1 base; nucleotides outside the gene matches: 6. CDR3 region: CASSPRLASSYEQYF. As DNA, the CDR3 is TGCGCCAGCAGCCCGAGACTAGCGTCTTCCTACGAGCAGTACTTC.

The V call is TRBV27, the J call TRBJ2-4, with 10 bases that match TRBD2. The J segment lost 0 bases and the V segment lost 5 bases, leaving 4 bases of the junction unmatched. CDR1 MNHEY and CDR2 SMNVEV come from the germline V gene (reference sequence). This CDR3 spans 16 amino acids. In DNA, the CDR3 is TGTGCCAGCAGTGGGGGACTAGCGCTAGCCAAAAACATTCAGTACTTC. Amino acid sequence: CASSGGLALAKNIQYF.